The 27 T cell receptor beta chains reported below all come from one sample, sequenced in a study of blood T cell repertoires in COVID-19. Using immunoSEQ multiplex PCR, the repertoire was profiled, and TCRdb retains in-frame clones only, with some absent. This table holds some 300,000 clones, over 85% found once. Sequencing was performed on PBMCs or T cells enriched from blood (not recorded which). These receptors originate from a woman aged 50 to 60 who had been exposed to COVID-19.

This chain joins TRBV4-1 and TRBJ2-7; 7 nucleotides agree with TRBD1. V was pared by 2 bases and J by 2 bases, with 3 bases of the junction left unmatched. Per the germline V gene, CDR1 is MGHRA and CDR2 is YSYEKL. The CDR3 totals 14 residues. DNA for the CDR3: TGCGCCAGCAGCCAAAGACAGGGACCCTACGAGCAGTACTTC. Amino acid sequence: CASSQRQGPYEQYF.

V usage is TRBV5-1 and J usage is TRBJ1-5, with a tentative D call TRBD1 (6 bases). CDR3 size: 14 residues. Trimming left V 2 bases short and J 3 bases short, with 9 bases between. Germline-derived CDR1 and CDR2 are SGHRS and YFSETQ. CDR3 DNA: TGCGCCAGCAGCTTTGGGACAAACAATCAGCCCCAGCATTTT. It is translated as CASSFGTNNQPQHF. Filled out from reference TRBV5-1 and TRBJ1-5, the complete variable domain reads KAGVTQTPRYLIKTRGQQVTLSCSPISGHRSVSWYQQTPGQGLQFLFEYFSETQRNKGNFPGRFSGRQFSNSRSEMNVSTLELGDSALYLCASSFGTNNQPQHFGDGTRLSIL.

V usage is TRBV2 and J usage is TRBJ1-4; D ambiguous. CDR1 and CDR2 from the germline V gene are SNHLY and FYNNEI. The V and J ends lost 6 bases and 5 bases respectively, with 10 bases between them. There are 13 residues in the CDR3. CDR3 sequence reads: CASSPSENEKLFF. In nucleotides, the CDR3 is TGTGCCAGCAGCCCTTCGGAGAATGAAAAACTGTTTTTT. Using reference TRBV2 and TRBJ1-4 for the parts outside the CDR3, the full variable domain is EPEVTQTPSHQVTQMGQEVILRCVPISNHLYFYWYRQILGQKVEFLVSFYNNEISEKSEIFDDQFSVERPDGSNFTLKIRSTKLEDSAMYFCASSPSENEKLFFGSGTQLSVL.

The chain links TRBV6-5 to TRBJ1-3; D call uncertain. Germline V CDR1 and CDR2: MNHEY, SVGAGI. Trimming took 0 bases from V and 1 from J, leaving 7 bases between them. The CDR3 is 15 amino acids. CDR3 DNA: TGTGCCAGCAGTTACTCGGGCGGGTCTGGAAACACCATATATTTT. Amino acid sequence: CASSYSGGSGNTIYF.

This chain joins TRBV19 and TRBJ2-5; possible D gene TRBD2, 6 bases. This CDR3 has 14 amino acids. Germline assignment: CDR1 LNHDA and CDR2 SQIVND (reference sequence). Trimming removed 1 base at V and 4 bases at J, with 10 bases between. The CDR3 nucleotides read TGTGCCAGTAGTATAGGTGGAGGGTCAGAGACCCAGTACTTC. Translated, it gives CASSIGGGSETQYF.

The CDR3 region is CASSPSRDSNEKLFF. The CDR3 DNA reads TGTGCCAGCAGCCCCAGCCGGGACAGTAATGAAAAACTGTTTTTT. This chain joins TRBV7-2 and TRBJ1-4; 7 nucleotides agree with TRBD1. V lost 5 bases and J lost 4; bases outside the gene matches: 7. The germline V gene has CDR1 SGHTA and CDR2 FQGNSA. The CDR3 consists of 15 residues.

This chain connects TRBV27 to TRBJ1-6; no clear D. The CDR3 runs to 14 residues. The germline CDR1 and CDR2 sequences are MNHEY and SMNVEV (reference sequence). V dropped 0 bases and J dropped 6 bases, with 6 bases sitting between them. DNA of the CDR3: TGTGCCAGCAGTTTATCGAACAGTAATTCACCCCTCCACTTT. Translated: CASSLSNSNSPLHF.

The J gene is TRBJ1-2, the V gene TRBV4-1; 12 positions match TRBD1. The germline V gene encodes CDR1 MGHRA and CDR2 YSYEKL. J lost 4 bases, V lost 4 bases, and 7 bases had no gene match. The CDR3 is 16 amino acids. The CDR3 spells CASSLGTGGASYGYTF. The DNA of the CDR3 is TGCGCCAGCAGCCTCGGGACAGGGGGCGCTTCCTATGGCTACACCTTC.

The chain joins TRBV9 to TRBJ2-3, with TRBD1 as a possible D gene (6 bases). This CDR3 comprises 15 residues. Trimming left V 4 bases short and J 0 bases short, with 12 bases between. Germline V CDR1 and CDR2: SGDLS, YYNGEE. The CDR3 here is CASSPTGYSTDTQYF. DNA of the CDR3: TGTGCCAGCAGCCCAACAGGGTATAGCACAGATACGCAGTATTTT.

The V gene is TRBV2, the J gene TRBJ1-1; 9 nucleotides align to TRBD1. The CDR3 has 14 amino acids. Looked up from germline, CDR1 is SNHLY and CDR2 is FYNNEI. V lost 8 bases, J lost 6 bases, and 10 bases stayed unmatched. In DNA, the CDR3 is TGTGCCAGCGGTCCGGACAGGGGCCGCGCTGAAGCTTTCTTT. This codes for CASGPDRGRAEAFF.

The chain has TRBV5-1 and TRBJ1-2; a possible D gene is TRBD1 (5 bases). CDR1 SGHRS and CDR2 YFSETQ come from the germline V gene. V dropped 7 bases and J dropped 3 bases, with 19 bases sitting between them. This CDR3 spans 15 amino acids. The CDR3 DNA reads as TGCGCCAGCTCCTCTGGAGGGGCTGGGGACTATGGCTACACCTTC. The encoded protein is CASSSGGAGDYGYTF.

The chain has TRBV11-1 and TRBJ2-5, with D tentatively TRBD2 (6 bases). Germline V gene sequence: CDR1 SGHAT, CDR2 FQDESV (reference sequence). The CDR3 is made up of 16 amino acids. Trimming shortened V by 5 bases and J by 5 bases, and 21 bases separated the two germline ends. In DNA form, the CDR3 reads TGTGCCAGCAGCCCCGGGGCAGGCTACGGAGGGGAGACCCAGTACTTC. This gives the protein CASSPGAGYGGETQYF.

The chain couples TRBV7-8 to TRBJ2-7; 7 nucleotides align to TRBD1. Germline V gives CDR1 SGHVS, CDR2 FQNEAQ. V dropped 3 bases and J dropped 6; count of bases not matched to a gene: 8. The CDR3 is made up of 14 amino acids. This chain's CDR3 is CASSFRQGPVEQYF. Here the CDR3 DNA reads TGTGCCAGCAGCTTCCGACAGGGACCGGTCGAGCAGTACTTC.

V and J are TRBV10-3 and TRBJ1-3; tentatively, D is TRBD1 (6 bases). Trimming took off 9 bases at V and 2 bases at J, with 8 bases between the two ends. Germline lookup yields CDR1 ENHRY and CDR2 SYGVKD. The CDR3 loop spans 12 amino acids. CDR3 sequence (DNA): TGTGCCATGGGGGCCACTGGAAACACCATATATTTT. This sequence encodes CAMGATGNTIYF.

This clone was detected only once. The V gene is TRBV6-2 or TRBV6-3, the J gene TRBJ1-6, with TRBD1 as a possible D gene (6 bases). The CDR3 consists of 14 residues. V was pared by 2 bases and J by 10 bases, with 12 bases between. Germline values: CDR1 MNHEY, CDR2 SVGEGT. CDR3 residues: CASSYPGQNSPLHF. CDR3 coding DNA: TGTGCCAGCAGTTACCCCGGACAGAACTCACCCCTCCACTTT.

The J gene is TRBJ2-2, the V gene TRBV6-1; 7 bases are a match to TRBD1. Germline V gene sequence: CDR1 MNHNS, CDR2 SASEGT. The CDR3 spans 16 residues. V was pared by 2 bases and J by 1 base, with 4 bases of the junction left unmatched. The CDR3 protein is CASSEQDRRNTGELFF. DNA for the CDR3: TGTGCCAGCAGTGAACAGGACAGGCGGAACACCGGGGAGCTGTTTTTT.

The chain joins TRBV18 to TRBJ1-1; D ambiguous. Germline CDR1 and CDR2: KGHSH and LQKENI. Trimming left V 2 bases short and J 0 bases short, with 13 bases between. This CDR3 spans 16 amino acids. The CDR3 region has the DNA TGTGCCAGCTCACCATTTCTTGCAGGAATGAACACTGAAGCTTTCTTT. Translating gives CASSPFLAGMNTEAFF.

This clone has a handful of counts. The J gene is TRBJ1-5, the V gene TRBV15, with D possibly matching TRBD1 (6 bases). Germline CDR1 and CDR2: LNHNV and YYDKDF (reference sequence). V was pared by 0 bases and J by 7 bases, with 13 bases between. The CDR3 contains 15 residues. Here the CDR3 reads CATSRDQGIGQPQHF. The CDR3, as DNA: TGTGCCACCAGCAGAGATCAGGGGATCGGGCAGCCCCAGCATTTT.

The V call is TRBV9, the J call TRBJ2-3; weak D call: TRBD2 (5 bases). Trimming removed 3 bases at V and 8 bases at J, with 7 bases between. The CDR3 sequence is 11 residues long. Germline CDR1 is SGDLS and CDR2 is YYNGEE. The CDR3 sequence is CASSGEGTQYF. The CDR3 DNA sequence: TGTGCCAGCAGCGGAGAGGGTACGCAGTATTTT.

The chain uses TRBV5-1 and TRBJ1-1, with TRBD1 identical over 8 bases. CDR3 length: 17 amino acids. In germline, CDR1 is SGHRS, CDR2 YFSETQ. V gave up 0 bases and J gave up 3 bases; unmatched junction bases: 10. CDR3 sequence (DNA): TGCGCCAGCAGCTTGGACCCAATCGGACAGGGCTACACTGAAGCTTTCTTT. Its protein product is CASSLDPIGQGYTEAFF.

The gene calls are TRBV28 and TRBJ1-2, with 9 positions matching TRBD1. Germline trimming cut 5 bases from V and 4 bases from J; bases unmatched to any gene: 5. The CDR3 spans 14 residues. Germline V CDR1 and CDR2: MDHEN, SYDVKM. CDR3 amino acids: CASSPGTGSYGYTF. The CDR3 DNA sequence: TGTGCCAGCAGTCCAGGGACAGGGAGCTATGGCTACACCTTC.

This chain connects TRBV10-3 to TRBJ2-2; D unclear. Germline CDR1 reads ENHRY; CDR2 reads SYGVKD. V lost 0 bases and J lost 4, with 21 bases in between. There are 19 residues in the CDR3. This CDR3 reads CAISESNYGSVLATGELFF. CDR3 bases: TGTGCCATCAGTGAGTCGAATTACGGAAGCGTACTCGCCACCGGGGAGCTGTTTTTT.

This chain connects TRBV6-5 to TRBJ1-4, with a possible D match to TRBD1 (6 bases). This CDR3 region has 15 residues. Germline V gene sequence: CDR1 MNHEY, CDR2 SVGAGI. V was pared by 5 bases and J by 4 bases, with 14 bases between. CDR3 amino acids: CASSRTANYNEKLFF. CDR3 nucleotides: TGTGCCAGCAGTCGGACAGCCAACTATAATGAAAAACTGTTTTTT.

The V call is TRBV4-2, the J call TRBJ1-4; 8 nucleotides align to TRBD1. V lost 4 bases and J lost 5; bases outside the gene matches: 9. This CDR3 is 16 amino acids long. Germline CDR1 is LGHNA and CDR2 is YNFKEQ. CDR3 loop: CASSLRPGQANEKLFF. The CDR3 DNA reads TGTGCCAGCAGCCTCCGCCCGGGACAGGCAAATGAAAAACTGTTTTTT.

The chain employs TRBV18 and TRBJ1-4; 8 positions match TRBD1. The CDR3 is 14 residues long. Germline V lookup: CDR1 KGHSH, CDR2 LQKENI. The trim removed 6 bases at V and 7 bases at J, leaving 7 bases unmatched. The CDR3 DNA follows: TGTGCCAGCTCTCGCGGGACAGGAATTGAAAAACTGTTTTTT. It encodes CASSRGTGIEKLFF.

This clone was detected only a few times. The chain has TRBV7-9 and TRBJ1-4; the match to TRBD1 covers 7 bases. The CDR3 is 19 amino acids. Germline V gene data show CDR1 as SEHNR and CDR2 as FQNEAQ (reference sequence). V dropped 5 bases and J dropped 0; count of bases not matched to a gene: 15. CDR3 in amino acids: CASSGKGQHFKATNEKLFF. The CDR3 nucleotides are TGTGCCAGCAGCGGAAAGGGACAGCACTTCAAAGCAACTAATGAAAAACTGTTTTTT.

The rearrangement uses TRBV7-9 and TRBJ2-2; the match to TRBD2 covers 9 bases. Germline values: CDR1 SEHNR, CDR2 FQNEAQ (reference sequence). The CDR3 runs to 17 residues. V shed 0 bases, J shed 0 bases, and the junction held 2 bases outside the gene matches. The CDR3 loop is CASSLASGGTNTGELFF. CDR3 nucleotide sequence: TGTGCCAGCAGCTTAGCAAGCGGGGGGACGAACACCGGGGAGCTGTTTTTT.